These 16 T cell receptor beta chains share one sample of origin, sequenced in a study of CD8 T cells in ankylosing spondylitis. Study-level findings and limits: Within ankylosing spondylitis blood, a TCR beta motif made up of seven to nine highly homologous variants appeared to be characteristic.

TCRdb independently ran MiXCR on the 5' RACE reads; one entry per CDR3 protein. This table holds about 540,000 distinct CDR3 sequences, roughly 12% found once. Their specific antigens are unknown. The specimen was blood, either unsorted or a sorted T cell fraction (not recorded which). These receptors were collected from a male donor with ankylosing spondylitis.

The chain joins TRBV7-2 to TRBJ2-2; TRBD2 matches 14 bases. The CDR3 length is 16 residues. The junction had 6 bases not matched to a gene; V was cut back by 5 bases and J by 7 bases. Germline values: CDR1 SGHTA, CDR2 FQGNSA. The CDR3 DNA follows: TGTGCCAGCAGCATGGGACTAGCGGGAGCGGTCGGGGAGCTGTTTTTT. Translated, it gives CASSMGLAGAVGELFF.

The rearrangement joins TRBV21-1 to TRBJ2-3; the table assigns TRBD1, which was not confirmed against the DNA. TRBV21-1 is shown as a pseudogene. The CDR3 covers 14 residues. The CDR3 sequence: CAPQTGRATDTQYF. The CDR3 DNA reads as TGTGCCCCACAAACGGGCAGGGCCACAGATACGCAGTATTTT.

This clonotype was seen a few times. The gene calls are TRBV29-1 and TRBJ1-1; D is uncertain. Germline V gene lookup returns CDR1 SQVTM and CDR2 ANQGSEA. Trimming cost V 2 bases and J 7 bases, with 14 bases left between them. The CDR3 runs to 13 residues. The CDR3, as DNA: TGCAGCGTTGAAAACGGGTCGTATAGTGAAGCTTTCTTT. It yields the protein CSVENGSYSEAFF.

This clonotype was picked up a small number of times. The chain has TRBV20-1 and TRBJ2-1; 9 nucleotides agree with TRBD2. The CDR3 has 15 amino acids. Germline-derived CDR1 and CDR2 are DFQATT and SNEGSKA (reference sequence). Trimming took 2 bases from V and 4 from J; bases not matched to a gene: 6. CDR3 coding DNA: TGCAGTGCTAGACACACGACTAGCGGTTACAATGAGCAGTTCTTC. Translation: CSARHTTSGYNEQFF.

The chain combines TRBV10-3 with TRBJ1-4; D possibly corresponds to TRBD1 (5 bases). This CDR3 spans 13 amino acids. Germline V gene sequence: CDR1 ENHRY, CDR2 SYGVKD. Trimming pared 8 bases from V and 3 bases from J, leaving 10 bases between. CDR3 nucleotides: TGTGCCATCGGGGACGGAGCTAATGAAAAACTGTTTTTT. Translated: CAIGDGANEKLFF.

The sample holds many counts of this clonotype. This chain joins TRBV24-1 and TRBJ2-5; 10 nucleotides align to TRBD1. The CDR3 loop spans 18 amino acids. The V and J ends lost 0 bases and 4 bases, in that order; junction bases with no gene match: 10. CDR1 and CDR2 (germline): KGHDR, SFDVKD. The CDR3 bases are TGTGCCACCAGTGATTTGCGGGACAGGGGAGAAGGTGGAGAGACCCAGTACTTC. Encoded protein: CATSDLRDRGEGGETQYF.

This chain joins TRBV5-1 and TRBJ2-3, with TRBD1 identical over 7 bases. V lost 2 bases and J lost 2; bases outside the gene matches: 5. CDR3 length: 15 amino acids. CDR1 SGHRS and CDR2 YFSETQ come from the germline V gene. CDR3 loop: CASSFGDRDTDTQYF. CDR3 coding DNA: TGCGCCAGCAGCTTCGGGGACAGAGACACAGATACGCAGTATTTT.

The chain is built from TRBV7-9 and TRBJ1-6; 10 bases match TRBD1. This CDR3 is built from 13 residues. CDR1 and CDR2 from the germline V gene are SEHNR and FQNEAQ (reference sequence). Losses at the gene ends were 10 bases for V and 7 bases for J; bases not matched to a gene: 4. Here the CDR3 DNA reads TGTGCCACCCGGGGACAGGGGAATTCACCCCTCCACTTT. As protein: CATRGQGNSPLHF.

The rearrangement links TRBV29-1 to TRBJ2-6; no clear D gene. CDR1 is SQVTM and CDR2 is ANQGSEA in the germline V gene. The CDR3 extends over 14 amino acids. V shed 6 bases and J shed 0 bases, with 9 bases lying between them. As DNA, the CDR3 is TGCAGCGTCCTGGGTGACTCTGGGGCCAACGTCCTGACTTTC. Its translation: CSVLGDSGANVLTF.

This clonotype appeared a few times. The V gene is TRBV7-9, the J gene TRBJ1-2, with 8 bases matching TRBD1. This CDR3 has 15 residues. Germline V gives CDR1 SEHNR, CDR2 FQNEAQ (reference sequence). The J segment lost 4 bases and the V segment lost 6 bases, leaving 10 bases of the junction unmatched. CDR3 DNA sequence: TGTGCCAGCAGACCTAAGACAGGGGTATCCTATGGCTACACCTTC. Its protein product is CASRPKTGVSYGYTF.

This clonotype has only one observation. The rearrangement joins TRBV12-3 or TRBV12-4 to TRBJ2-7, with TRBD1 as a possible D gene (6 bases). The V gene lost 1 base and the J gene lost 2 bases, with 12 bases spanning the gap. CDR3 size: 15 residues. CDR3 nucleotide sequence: TGTGCCAGCAGTTTAGGGGCGACAGGTCCCTACGAGCAGTACTTC. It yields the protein CASSLGATGPYEQYF.

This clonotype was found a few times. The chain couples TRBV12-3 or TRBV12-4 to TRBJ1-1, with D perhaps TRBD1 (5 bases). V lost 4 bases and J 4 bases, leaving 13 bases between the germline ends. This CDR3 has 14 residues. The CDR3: CASSWGAPVTEAFF. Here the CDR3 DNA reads TGTGCCAGCAGTTGGGGCGCCCCGGTCACTGAAGCTTTCTTT.

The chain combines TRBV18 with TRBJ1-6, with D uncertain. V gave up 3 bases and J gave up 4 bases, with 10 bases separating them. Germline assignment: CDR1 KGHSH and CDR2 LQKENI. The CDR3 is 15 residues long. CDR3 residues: CASSPGHDYNSPLHF. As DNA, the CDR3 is TGTGCCAGCTCACCGGGCCACGATTATAATTCACCCCTCCACTTT.

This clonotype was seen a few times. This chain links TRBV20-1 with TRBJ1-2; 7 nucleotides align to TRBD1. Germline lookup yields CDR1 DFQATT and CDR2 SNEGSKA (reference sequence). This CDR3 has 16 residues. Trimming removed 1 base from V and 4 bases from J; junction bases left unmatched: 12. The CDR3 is CSARAFGQGGTYGYTF. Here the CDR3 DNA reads TGCAGTGCTAGAGCTTTCGGGCAGGGGGGAACCTATGGCTACACCTTC.

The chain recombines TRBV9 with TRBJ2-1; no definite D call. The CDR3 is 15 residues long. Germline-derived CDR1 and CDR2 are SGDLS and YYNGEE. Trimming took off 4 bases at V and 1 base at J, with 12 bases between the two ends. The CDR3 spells CASSPKGVSYNEQFF. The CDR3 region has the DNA TGTGCCAGCAGCCCCAAGGGTGTATCCTACAATGAGCAGTTCTTC. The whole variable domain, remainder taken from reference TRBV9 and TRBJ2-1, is DSGVTQTPKHLITATGQRVTLRCSPRSGDLSVYWYQQSLDQGLQFLIQYYNGEERAKGNILERFSAQQFPDLHSELNLSSLELGDSALYFCASSPKGVSYNEQFFGPGTRLTVL.

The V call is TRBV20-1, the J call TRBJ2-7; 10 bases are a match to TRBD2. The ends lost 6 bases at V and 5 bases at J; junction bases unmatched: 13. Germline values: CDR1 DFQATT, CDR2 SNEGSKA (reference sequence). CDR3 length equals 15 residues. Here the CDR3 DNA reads TGCAGTGCCACCCACCCGCTAGCGGGAGTACACGAGCAGTACTTC. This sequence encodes CSATHPLAGVHEQYF.